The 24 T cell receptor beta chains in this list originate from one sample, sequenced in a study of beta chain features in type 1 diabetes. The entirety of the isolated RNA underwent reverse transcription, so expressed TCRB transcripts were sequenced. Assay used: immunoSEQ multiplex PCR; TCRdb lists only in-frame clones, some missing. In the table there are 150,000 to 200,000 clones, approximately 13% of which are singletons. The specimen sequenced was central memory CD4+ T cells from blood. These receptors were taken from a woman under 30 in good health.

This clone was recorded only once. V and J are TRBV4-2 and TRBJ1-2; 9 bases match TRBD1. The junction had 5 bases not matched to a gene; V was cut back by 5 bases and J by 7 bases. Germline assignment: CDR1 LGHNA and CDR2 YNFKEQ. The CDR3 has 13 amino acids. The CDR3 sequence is CASSAGTGSGYTF. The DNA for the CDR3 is TGTGCCAGCAGCGCCGGGACAGGGAGTGGCTACACCTTC.

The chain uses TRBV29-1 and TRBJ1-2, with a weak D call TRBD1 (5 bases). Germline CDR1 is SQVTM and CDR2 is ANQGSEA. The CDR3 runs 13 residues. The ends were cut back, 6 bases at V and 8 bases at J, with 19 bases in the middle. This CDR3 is CSVGGGGESGYTF. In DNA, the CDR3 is TGCAGCGTGGGGGGAGGAGGGGAAAGCGGCTACACCTTC.

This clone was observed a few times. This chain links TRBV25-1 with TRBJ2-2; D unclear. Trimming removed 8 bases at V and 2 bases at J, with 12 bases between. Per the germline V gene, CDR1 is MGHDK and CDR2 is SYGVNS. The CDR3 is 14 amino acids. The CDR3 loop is CASRGPYNTGELFF. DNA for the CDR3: TGTGCCAGCCGAGGTCCTTACAACACCGGGGAGCTGTTTTTT.

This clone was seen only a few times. CDR3 nucleotide sequence: TGTGCCAGCAGCTTGTTCCAGACAGGGATAACGTCTTTCTACGAGCAGTACTTC. This codes for CASSLFQTGITSFYEQYF. The chain uses TRBV5-6 and TRBJ2-7, with TRBD1 matching 7 bases. Germline trimming cut 1 base from V and 3 bases from J; bases unmatched to any gene: 16. CDR3 length: 18 amino acids. CDR1 and CDR2 from the germline V gene are SGHDT and YYEEEE.

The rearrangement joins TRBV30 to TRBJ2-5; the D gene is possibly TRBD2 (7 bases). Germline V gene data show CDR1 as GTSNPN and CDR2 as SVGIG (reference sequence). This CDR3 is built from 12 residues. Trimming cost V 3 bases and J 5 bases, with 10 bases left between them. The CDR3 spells CAWRGGPETQYF. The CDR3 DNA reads TGTGCCTGGAGGGGGGGGCCGGAGACCCAGTACTTC.

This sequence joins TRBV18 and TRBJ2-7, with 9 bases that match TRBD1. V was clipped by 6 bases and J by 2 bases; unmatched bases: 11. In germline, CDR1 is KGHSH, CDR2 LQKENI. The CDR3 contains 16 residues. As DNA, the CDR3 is TGTGCCAGCTCTCAATTTGCCGGGACAGGGCCCTACGAGCAGTACTTC. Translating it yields CASSQFAGTGPYEQYF.

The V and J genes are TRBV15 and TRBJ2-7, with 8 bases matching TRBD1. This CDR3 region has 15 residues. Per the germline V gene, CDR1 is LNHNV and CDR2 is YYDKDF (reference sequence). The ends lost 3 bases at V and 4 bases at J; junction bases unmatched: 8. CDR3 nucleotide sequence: TGTGCCACCAGCAGCGCGGACAGGGACCGTTACGAGCAGTACTTC. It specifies CATSSADRDRYEQYF.

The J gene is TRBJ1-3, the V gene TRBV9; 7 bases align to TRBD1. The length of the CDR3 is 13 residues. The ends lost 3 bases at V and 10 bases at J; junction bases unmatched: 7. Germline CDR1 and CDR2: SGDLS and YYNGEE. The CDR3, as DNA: TGTGCCAGCAGCGGAGGACAGGTTCAGACCATATATTTT. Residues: CASSGGQVQTIYF.

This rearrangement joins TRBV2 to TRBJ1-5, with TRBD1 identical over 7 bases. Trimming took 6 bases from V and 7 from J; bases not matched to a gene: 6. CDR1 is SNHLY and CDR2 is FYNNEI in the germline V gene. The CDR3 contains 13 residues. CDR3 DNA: TGTGCCAGCAGCCGACAGGGAAACCAGCCCCAGCATTTT. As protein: CASSRQGNQPQHF.

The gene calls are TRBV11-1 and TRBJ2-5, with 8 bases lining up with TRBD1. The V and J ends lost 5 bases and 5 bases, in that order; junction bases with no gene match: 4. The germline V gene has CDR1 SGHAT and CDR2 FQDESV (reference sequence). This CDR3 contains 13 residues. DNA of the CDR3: TGTGCCAGCAGCCAGGGGGCATGGGAGACCCAGTACTTC. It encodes CASSQGAWETQYF.

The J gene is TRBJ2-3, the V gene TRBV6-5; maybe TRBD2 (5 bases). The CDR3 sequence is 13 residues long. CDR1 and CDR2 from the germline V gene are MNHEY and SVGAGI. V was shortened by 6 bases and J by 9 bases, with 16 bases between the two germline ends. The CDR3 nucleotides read TGTGCCAGCAGCCGAGGGAGCGGCCAAACGCAGTATTTT. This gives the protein CASSRGSGQTQYF.

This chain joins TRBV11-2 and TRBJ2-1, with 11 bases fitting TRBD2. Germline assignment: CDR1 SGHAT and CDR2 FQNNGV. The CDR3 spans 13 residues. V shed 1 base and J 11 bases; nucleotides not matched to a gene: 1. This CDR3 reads CASSLASGRQQFF. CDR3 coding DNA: TGTGCCAGCAGCTTAGCTAGCGGGAGGCAGCAGTTCTTC.

This CDR3 reads CASSSGTGSGANVLTF. Written as DNA, the CDR3 is TGTGCCAGCAGTTCCGGGACAGGCTCTGGGGCCAACGTCCTGACTTTC. This chain links TRBV27 with TRBJ2-6; 8 bases match TRBD1. CDR3 length: 16 residues. Per germline, CDR1 MNHEY and CDR2 SMNVEV (reference sequence). The V and J ends lost 4 bases and 0 bases, in that order; junction bases with no gene match: 2.

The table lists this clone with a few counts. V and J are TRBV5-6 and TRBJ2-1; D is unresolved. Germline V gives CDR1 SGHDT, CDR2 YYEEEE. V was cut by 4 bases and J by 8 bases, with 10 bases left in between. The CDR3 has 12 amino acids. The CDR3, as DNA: TGTGCCAGCAGCCAAGACATTTATGAGCAGTTCTTC. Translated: CASSQDIYEQFF.

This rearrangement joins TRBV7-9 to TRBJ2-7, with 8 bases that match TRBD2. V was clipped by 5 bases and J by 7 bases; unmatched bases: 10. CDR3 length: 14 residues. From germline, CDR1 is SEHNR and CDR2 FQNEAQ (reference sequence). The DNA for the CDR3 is TGTGCCAGCAGCAGCGGGAGCCCTCGGGATGAGCAGTACTTC. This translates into CASSSGSPRDEQYF. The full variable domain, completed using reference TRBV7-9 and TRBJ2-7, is DTGVSQNPRHKITKRGQNVTFRCDPISEHNRLYWYRQTLGQGPEFLTYFQNEAQLEKSRLLSDRFSAERPKGSFSTLEIQRTEQGDSAMYLCASSSGSPRDEQYFGPGTRLTVT.

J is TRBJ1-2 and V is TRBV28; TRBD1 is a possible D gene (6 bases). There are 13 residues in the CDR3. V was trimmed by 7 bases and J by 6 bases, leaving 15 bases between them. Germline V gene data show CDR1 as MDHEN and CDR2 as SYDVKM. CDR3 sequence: CASTQPRTDGYTF. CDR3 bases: TGTGCCAGCACCCAACCTAGGACAGATGGCTACACCTTC.

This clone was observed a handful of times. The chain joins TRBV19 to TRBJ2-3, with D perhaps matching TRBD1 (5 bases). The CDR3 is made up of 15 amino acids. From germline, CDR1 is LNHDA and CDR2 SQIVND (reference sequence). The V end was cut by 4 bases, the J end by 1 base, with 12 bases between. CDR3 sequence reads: CASSTRQKGTDTQYF. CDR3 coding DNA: TGTGCCAGTAGTACTCGACAGAAAGGCACAGATACGCAGTATTTT.

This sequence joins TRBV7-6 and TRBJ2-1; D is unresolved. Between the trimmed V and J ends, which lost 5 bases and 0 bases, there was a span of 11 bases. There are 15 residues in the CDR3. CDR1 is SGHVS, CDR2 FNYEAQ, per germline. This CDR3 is CASSPHSSSYNEQFF. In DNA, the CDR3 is TGTGCCAGCAGCCCTCACTCGAGCTCCTACAATGAGCAGTTCTTC.

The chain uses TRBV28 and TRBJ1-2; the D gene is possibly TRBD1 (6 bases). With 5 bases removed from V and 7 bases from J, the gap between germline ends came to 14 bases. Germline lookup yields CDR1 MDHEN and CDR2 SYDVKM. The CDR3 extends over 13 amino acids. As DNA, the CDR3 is TGTGCCAGCAGTCTACAGGGTTTTCGTGGCTACACCTTC. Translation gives CASSLQGFRGYTF.

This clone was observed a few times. The CDR3 sequence is CASSQTGTGQETQYF. CDR3 sequence (DNA): TGCGCCAGCAGCCAGACTGGGACAGGCCAAGAGACCCAGTACTTC. V and J are TRBV4-1 and TRBJ2-5, with 8 bases aligning to TRBD1. The J segment lost 1 base and the V segment lost 3 bases, leaving 4 bases of the junction unmatched. The CDR3 consists of 15 residues. The germline V gene has CDR1 MGHRA and CDR2 YSYEKL.

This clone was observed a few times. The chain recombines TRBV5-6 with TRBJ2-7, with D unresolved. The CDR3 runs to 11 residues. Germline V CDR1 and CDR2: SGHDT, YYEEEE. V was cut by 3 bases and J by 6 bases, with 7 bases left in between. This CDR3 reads CASSYRREQYF. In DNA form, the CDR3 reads TGTGCCAGCAGCTATCGTCGCGAGCAGTACTTC.

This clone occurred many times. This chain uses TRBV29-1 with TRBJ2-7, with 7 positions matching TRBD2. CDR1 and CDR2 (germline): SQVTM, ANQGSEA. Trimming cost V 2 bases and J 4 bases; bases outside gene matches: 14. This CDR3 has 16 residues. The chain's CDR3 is CSVESISGEKDYEQYF. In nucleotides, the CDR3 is TGCAGCGTTGAAAGTATAAGCGGGGAAAAGGATTACGAGCAGTACTTC.

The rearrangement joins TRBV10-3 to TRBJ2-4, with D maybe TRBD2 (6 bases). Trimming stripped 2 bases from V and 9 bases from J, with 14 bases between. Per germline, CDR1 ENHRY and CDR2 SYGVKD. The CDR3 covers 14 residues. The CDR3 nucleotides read TGTGCCATCAGTGAGGCGCGCGGGAATGGCATTCAGTACTTC. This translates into CAISEARGNGIQYF.

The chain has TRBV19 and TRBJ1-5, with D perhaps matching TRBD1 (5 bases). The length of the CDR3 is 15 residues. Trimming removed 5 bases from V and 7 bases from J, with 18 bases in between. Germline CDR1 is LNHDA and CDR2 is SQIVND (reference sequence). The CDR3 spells CASSPGGGSGQPQHF. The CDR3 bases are TGTGCCAGTAGTCCGGGGGGGGGATCAGGGCAGCCCCAGCATTTT.